Below are 4 T cell receptor beta chains sequenced from a single sample in a study of blood T cell repertoires in COVID-19. Clones were read by immunoSEQ multiplex PCR, and TCRdb kept only the in-frame ones, dropping some. The table shows about 270,000 clones, with around nine tenths occurring only once. Sequencing was performed on peripheral blood. The receptors originated from a middle-aged man who had recovered from COVID-19.

V is TRBV3-1 (or the pseudogene TRBV3-2) and J is TRBJ2-2, with a possible D match to TRBD2 (7 bases). From germline, CDR1 is LGHDT and CDR2 YNNKEL (reference sequence). Trimming removed 1 base from V and 4 bases from J, with 16 bases in between. The CDR3 length is 17 residues. CDR3 sequence: CASSQGGLADSTGELFF. Here the CDR3 DNA reads TGTGCCAGCAGCCAAGGGGGGCTAGCGGACTCCACCGGGGAGCTGTTTTTT.

V and J are TRBV6-5 and TRBJ2-1; no reliable D call. This CDR3 is 13 amino acids long. Trimming removed 0 bases from V and 7 bases from J, with 7 bases in between. Germline CDR1 and CDR2: MNHEY and SVGAGI. The CDR3 region is CASSYSLRNEQFF. In DNA form, the CDR3 reads TGTGCCAGCAGTTACTCCTTACGGAATGAGCAGTTCTTC.

The V gene is TRBV5-1, the J gene TRBJ1-1, with TRBD1 matching over 8 bases. Germline V lookup: CDR1 SGHRS, CDR2 YFSETQ. This CDR3 has 14 residues. V was clipped by 4 bases and J by 8 bases; unmatched bases: 10. The CDR3 here is CASSLGGQAEEAFF. CDR3 DNA: TGCGCCAGCAGCCTAGGGGGACAGGCCGAGGAAGCTTTCTTT.

The V gene is TRBV14, the J gene TRBJ1-6; weak D call: TRBD1 (5 bases). Germline CDR1 is SGHDN and CDR2 is FVKESK. V was shortened by 1 base and J by 6 bases, with 10 bases between the two germline ends. The CDR3 has 15 residues. CDR3 DNA sequence: TGTGCCAGCAGCCAAGCAAGGGGAATTAATTCACCCCTCCACTTT. Translated: CASSQARGINSPLHF.